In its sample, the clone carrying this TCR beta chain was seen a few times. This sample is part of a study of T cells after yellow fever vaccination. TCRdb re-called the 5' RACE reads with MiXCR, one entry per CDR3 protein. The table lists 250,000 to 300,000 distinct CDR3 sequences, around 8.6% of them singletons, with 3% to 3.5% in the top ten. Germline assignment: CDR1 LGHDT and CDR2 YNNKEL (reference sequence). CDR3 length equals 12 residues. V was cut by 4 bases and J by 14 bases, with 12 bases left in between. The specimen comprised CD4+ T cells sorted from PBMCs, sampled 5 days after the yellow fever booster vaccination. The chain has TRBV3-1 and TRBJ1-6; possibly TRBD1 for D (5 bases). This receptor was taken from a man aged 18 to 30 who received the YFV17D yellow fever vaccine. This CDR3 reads CASSRGFGTLHF. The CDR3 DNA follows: TGTGCCAGCAGCCGGGGGTTCGGAACCCTCCACTTT.